This T cell receptor beta chain was documented in a study of tumor-infiltrating lymphocytes in oesophageal squamous cell carcinoma. MiXCR was run by TCRdb on the PCR reads, yielding one entry per CDR3 protein. The data show just under 20,000 distinct CDR3 sequences, with around 38% seen just once and around an eighth held by the top ten. The CDR3 has 14 residues. The chain is built from TRBV5-3 and TRBJ2-7; a weak D match, TRBD1 (6 bases). With the DNA end fitting TRBJ2-1 better, the J assignment may be wrong. TRBV5-3 is an ORF, and what it does is uncertain. This TCR was sampled from a male donor with esophageal squamous cell carcinoma. Sequenced sample: normal esophageal tissue next to the tumor. DNA of the CDR3: TGTGCCAGCAGCCGTGGACAGAGCTACAATGAGCAGTTCTTC. Translation gives CASSRGQSYNEQFF.